This T cell receptor (beta chain) was sequenced during a study of cytomegalovirus exposure and HLA in healthy donors. V shed 4 bases and J shed 4 bases, with 7 bases lying between them. The CDR3 has 12 residues. The germline gives CDR1 MNHNS, CDR2 SASEGT. The PCR contained 60 Vbeta and 13 Jbeta primers. Libraries were prepared by immunoSEQ multiplex PCR; TCRdb keeps only in-frame clonotypes and omits some of them. This sample has about 220,000 clones, with 76% found just once. The rearrangement joins TRBV6-1 to TRBJ1-2; D is unresolved. The sample was PBMCs. The TCR originated in a young man in good health and CMV-seronegative. The DNA of the CDR3 is TGTGCCAGCAGTGGATGGAGCTATGGCTACACCTTC. Its protein is CASSGWSYGYTF.